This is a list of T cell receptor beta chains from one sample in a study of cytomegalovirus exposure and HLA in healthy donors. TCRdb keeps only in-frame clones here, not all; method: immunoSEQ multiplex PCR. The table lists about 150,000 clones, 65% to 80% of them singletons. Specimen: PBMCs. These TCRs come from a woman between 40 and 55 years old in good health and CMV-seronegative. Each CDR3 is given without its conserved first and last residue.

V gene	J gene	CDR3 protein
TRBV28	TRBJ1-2	ASSSSGSYGYT
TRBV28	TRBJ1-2	ASSPAHSNYGYT
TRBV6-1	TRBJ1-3	ASSRGVSGNTIY
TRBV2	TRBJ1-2	ASNMVGDIYGYT
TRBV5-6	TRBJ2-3	ASSLRRGGDTQY
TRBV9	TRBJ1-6	ASSAGQLTTPLH
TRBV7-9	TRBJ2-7	ASRLGGAASEQY
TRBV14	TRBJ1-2	ASSPGRGIGYT
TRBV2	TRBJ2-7	ASTEQGVSYEQY
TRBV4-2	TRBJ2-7	ASSQDASGNAYEQY
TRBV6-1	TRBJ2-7	ASIGQGDVYEQY
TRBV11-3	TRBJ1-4	ASSGTANEKLF
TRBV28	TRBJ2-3	ASSWTSGMDTDTQY
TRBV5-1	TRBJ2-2	ASSSSVANTGELF
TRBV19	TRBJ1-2	ASSISGQGAIHGYT
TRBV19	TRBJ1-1	ASLGTVGAF
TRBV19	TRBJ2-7	ASSYTSGSDEQY
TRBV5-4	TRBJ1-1	ASSPRGGGGTEAF
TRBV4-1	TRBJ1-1	ASSQRLLQGRPEAF